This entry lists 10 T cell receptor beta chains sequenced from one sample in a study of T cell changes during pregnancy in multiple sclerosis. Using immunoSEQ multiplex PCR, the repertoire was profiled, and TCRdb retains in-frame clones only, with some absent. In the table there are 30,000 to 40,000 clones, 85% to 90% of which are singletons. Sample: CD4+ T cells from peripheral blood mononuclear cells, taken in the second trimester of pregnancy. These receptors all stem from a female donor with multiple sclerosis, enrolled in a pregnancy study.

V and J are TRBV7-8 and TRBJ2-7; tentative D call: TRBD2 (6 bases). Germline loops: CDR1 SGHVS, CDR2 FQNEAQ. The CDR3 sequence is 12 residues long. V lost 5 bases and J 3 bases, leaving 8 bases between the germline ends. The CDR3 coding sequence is TGTGCCAGCAGCCCCGGGGGCTACGAGCAGTACTTC. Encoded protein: CASSPGGYEQYF.

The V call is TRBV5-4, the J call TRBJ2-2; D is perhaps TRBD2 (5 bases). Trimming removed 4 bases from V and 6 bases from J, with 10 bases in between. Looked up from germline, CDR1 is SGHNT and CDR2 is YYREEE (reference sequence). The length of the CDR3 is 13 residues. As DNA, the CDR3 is TGTGCCAGCAGCCGAGAGGGTCCCGGGGAGCTGTTTTTT. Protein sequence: CASSREGPGELFF.

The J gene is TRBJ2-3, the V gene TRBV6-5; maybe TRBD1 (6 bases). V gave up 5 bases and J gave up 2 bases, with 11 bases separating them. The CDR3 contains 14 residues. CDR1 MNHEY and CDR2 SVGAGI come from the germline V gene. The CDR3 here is CASSRDTFTDTQYF. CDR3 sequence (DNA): TGTGCCAGCAGTAGGGACACTTTCACAGATACGCAGTATTTT.

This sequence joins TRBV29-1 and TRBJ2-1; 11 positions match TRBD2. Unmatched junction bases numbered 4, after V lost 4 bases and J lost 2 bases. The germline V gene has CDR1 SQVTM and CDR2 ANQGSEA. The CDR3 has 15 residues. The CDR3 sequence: CSVAQLAGAYNEQFF. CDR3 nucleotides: TGCAGCGTTGCCCAACTAGCGGGAGCCTACAATGAGCAGTTCTTC.

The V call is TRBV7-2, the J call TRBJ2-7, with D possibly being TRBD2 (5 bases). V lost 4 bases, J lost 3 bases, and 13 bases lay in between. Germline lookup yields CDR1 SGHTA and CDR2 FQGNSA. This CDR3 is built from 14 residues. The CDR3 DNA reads TGTGCCAGCAGCTCCCAGGCGGGCGGCTACGAGCAGTACTTC. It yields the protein CASSSQAGGYEQYF. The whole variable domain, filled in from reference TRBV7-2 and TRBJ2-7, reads GAGVSQSPSNKVTEKGKDVELRCDPISGHTALYWYRQSLGQGLEFLIYFQGNSAPDKSGLPSDRFSAERTGGSVSTLTIQRTQQEDSAVYLCASSSQAGGYEQYFGPGTRLTVT.

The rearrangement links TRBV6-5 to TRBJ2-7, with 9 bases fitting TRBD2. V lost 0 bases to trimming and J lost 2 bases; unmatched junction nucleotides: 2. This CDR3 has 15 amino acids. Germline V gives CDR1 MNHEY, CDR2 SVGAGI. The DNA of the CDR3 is TGTGCCAGCAGTTACTCTGCGGGAGGGCCCTACGAGCAGTACTTC. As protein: CASSYSAGGPYEQYF.

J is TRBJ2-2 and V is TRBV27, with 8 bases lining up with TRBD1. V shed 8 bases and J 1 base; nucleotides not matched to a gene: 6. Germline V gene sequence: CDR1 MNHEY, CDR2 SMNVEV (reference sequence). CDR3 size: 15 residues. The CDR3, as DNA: TGTGCCAGCCGGAGGACAGGGATGAACACCGGGGAGCTGTTTTTT. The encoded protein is CASRRTGMNTGELFF.

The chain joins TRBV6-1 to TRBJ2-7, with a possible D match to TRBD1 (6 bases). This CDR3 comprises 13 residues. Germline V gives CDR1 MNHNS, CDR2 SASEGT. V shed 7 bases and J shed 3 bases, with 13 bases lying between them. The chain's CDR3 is CASTPPGVYEQYF. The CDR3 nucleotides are TGTGCCAGCACGCCGCCAGGGGTCTACGAGCAGTACTTC.

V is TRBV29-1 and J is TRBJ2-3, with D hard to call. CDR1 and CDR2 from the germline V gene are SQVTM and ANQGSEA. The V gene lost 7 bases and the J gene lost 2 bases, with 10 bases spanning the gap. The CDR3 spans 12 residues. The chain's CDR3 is CSAVRDTDTQYF. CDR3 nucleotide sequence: TGCAGCGCCGTCCGCGACACAGATACGCAGTATTTT.

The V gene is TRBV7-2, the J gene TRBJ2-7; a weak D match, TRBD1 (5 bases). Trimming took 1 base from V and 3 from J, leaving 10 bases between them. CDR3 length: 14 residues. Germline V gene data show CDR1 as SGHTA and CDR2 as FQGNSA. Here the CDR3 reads CASSLVQGNYEQYF. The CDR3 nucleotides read TGTGCCAGCAGCTTAGTCCAGGGTAACTACGAGCAGTACTTC.